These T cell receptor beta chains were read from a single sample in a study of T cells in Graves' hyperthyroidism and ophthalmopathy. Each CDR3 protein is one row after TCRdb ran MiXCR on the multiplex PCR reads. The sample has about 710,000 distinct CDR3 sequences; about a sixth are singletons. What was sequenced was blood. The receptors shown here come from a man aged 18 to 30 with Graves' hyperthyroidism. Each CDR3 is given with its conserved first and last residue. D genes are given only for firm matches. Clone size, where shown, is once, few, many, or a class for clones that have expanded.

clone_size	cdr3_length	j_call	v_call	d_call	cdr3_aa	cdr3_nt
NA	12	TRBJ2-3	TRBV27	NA	CASSFGPDTRYF	TGTGCCAGCAGTTTCGGGCCAGATACGCGGTATTTT
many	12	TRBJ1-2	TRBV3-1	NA	CASSDRGDGYTF	TGTGCCAGCAGCGATAGGGGAGATGGCTACACCTTC
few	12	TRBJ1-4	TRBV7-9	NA	CASSTQGEKLFF	TGTGCCAGCAGCACACAGGGAGAAAAACTGTTTTTT
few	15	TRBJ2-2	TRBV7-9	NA	CASSHGGRSTGELFF	TGTGCCAGCAGCCATGGGGGGCGCAGCACCGGGGAGCTGTTTTTT
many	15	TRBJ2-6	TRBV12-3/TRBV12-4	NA	CASSLDGSGANVLTF	TGTGCCAGCAGTTTGGATGGCTCTGGGGCCAACGTCCTGACTTTC
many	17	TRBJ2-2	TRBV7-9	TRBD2	CASSPTSGVSNTGELFF	TGTGCCAGCAGCCCGACTAGCGGGGTCTCGAACACCGGGGAGCTGTTTTTT
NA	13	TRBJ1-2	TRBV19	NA	CASRPGREYGYTF	TGTGCCAGTAGGCCCGGGAGAGAGTATGGCTACACCTTC
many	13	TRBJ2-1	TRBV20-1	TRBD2	CSASLAGAHEQFF	TGCAGTGCTAGCCTAGCGGGAGCGCATGAGCAGTTCTTC
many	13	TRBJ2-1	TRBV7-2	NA	CASSLNPLIEQFF	TGTGCCAGCAGCTTAAACCCGCTCATTGAGCAGTTCTTC
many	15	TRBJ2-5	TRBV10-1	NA	CASSESQGGSETQYF	TGCGCCAGCAGTGAGTCCCAGGGAGGAAGCGAGACCCAGTACTTC
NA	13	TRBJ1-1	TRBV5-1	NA	CASSLTGPGGAFF	TGCGCCAGCAGCTTGACAGGGCCCGGAGGAGCTTTCTTT
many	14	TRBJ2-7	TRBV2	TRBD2	CASSLAEPPYEQYF	TGTGCCAGCAGTCTAGCGGAGCCCCCCTACGAGCAGTACTTC
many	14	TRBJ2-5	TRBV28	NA	CASSFWTSQETQYF	TGTGCCAGCAGTTTTTGGACGTCGCAAGAGACCCAGTACTTC
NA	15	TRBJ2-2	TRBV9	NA	CASSVGFQSTGELFF	TGTGCCAGCAGCGTAGGCTTTCAAAGCACCGGGGAGCTGTTTTTT
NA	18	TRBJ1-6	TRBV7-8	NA	CASSLAGATSPWNSPLHF	TGTGCCAGCAGCTTAGCGGGAGCGACCTCTCCGTGGAATTCACCCCTCCACTTT
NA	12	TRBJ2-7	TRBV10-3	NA	CAISTSGYEQYF	TGTGCCATCAGTACCTCAGGTTACGAGCAGTACTTC
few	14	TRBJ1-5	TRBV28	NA	CASNGGLGNQPQHF	TGTGCCAGCAACGGGGGTTTGGGCAATCAGCCCCAGCATTTT
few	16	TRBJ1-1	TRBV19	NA	CASSPSIVRGNTEAFF	TGTGCCAGTAGCCCCTCCATTGTCAGGGGTAACACTGAAGCTTTCTTT
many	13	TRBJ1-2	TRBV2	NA	CAKTTRDGYGYTF	TGTGCCAAGACAACCCGGGATGGCTATGGCTACACCTTC
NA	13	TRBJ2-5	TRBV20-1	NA	CSAPTEWEETQYF	TGCAGTGCCCCAACCGAGTGGGAGGAGACCCAGTACTTC
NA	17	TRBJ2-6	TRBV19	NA	CASSIGRFPTGANVLTF	TGTGCCAGTAGTATCGGTCGATTCCCTACTGGGGCCAACGTCCTGACTTTC
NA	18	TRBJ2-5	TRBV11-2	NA	CASSPRGPGARYQETQYF	TGTGCCAGCAGCCCCAGGGGACCGGGGGCGAGGTACCAAGAGACCCAGTACTTC
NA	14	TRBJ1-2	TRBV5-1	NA	CASSLISANYGYTF	TGCGCCAGCAGCTTGATTTCAGCCAACTATGGCTACACCTTC
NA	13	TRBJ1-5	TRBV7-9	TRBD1	CASSQGADQPQHF	TGTGCCAGTTCTCAGGGGGCTGATCAGCCCCAGCATTTT
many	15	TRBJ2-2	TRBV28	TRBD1	CASGRTGGRTGELFF	TGTGCCAGCGGAAGAACAGGGGGCAGGACCGGGGAGCTGTTTTTT
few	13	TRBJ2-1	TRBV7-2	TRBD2	CASCSGGNNEQFF	TGTGCCAGTTGTAGCGGGGGGAACAATGAGCAGTTCTTC
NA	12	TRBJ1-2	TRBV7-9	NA	CASSSGTLMDTF	TGTGCCAGCAGCTCGGGGACTTTGATGGACACCTTC
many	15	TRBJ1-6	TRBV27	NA	CASSFIGALNSPLHF	TGTGCCAGCAGTTTTATTGGAGCGCTTAATTCACCCCTCCACTTT
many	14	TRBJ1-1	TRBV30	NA	CAWVGVQVNTEAFF	TGTGCCTGGGTCGGGGTCCAAGTGAACACTGAAGCTTTCTTT
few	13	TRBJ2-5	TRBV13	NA	CASSFARMETQYF	TGTGCCAGCAGCTTCGCTAGAATGGAGACCCAGTACTTC
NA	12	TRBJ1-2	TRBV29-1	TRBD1	CSVRDSNYGYTF	TGCAGCGTACGGGACAGCAACTATGGCTACACCTTC
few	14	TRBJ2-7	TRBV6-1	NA	CASSETEGAHEQYF	TGTGCCAGCAGTGAAACAGAAGGGGCCCACGAGCAGTACTTC
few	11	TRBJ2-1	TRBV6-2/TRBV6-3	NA	CASSYKGEQFF	TGTGCCAGCAGTTACAAGGGTGAGCAGTTCTTC
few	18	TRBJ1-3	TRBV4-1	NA	CASSWPAVVGDSGNTIYF	TGCGCCAGCAGCTGGCCCGCTGTCGTTGGCGACTCTGGAAACACCATATATTTT
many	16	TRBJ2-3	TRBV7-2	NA	CASSLAQGGTTDTQYF	TGTGCCAGCAGCTTAGCGCAAGGCGGGACCACAGATACGCAGTATTTT
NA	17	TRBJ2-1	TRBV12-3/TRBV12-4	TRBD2	CASRNWRLAGWGNEQFF	TGTGCCAGCAGGAATTGGAGACTAGCGGGATGGGGCAATGAGCAGTTCTTC
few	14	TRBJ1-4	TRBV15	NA	CATSRETHNEKLFF	TGTGCCACCAGCAGAGAGACACACAATGAAAAACTGTTTTTT
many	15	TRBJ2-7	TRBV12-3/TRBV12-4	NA	CASSPRQASSYEQYF	TGTGCCAGCAGCCCAAGACAGGCTAGCTCCTACGAGCAGTACTTC
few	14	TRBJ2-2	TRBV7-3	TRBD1	CASSSTGGTGELFF	TGTGCCAGCAGCTCCACAGGGGGAACCGGGGAGCTGTTTTTT
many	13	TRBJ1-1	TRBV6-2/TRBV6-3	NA	CASSSTTLIGAFF	TGTGCCAGCAGTTCGACGACCCTAATCGGAGCTTTCTTT